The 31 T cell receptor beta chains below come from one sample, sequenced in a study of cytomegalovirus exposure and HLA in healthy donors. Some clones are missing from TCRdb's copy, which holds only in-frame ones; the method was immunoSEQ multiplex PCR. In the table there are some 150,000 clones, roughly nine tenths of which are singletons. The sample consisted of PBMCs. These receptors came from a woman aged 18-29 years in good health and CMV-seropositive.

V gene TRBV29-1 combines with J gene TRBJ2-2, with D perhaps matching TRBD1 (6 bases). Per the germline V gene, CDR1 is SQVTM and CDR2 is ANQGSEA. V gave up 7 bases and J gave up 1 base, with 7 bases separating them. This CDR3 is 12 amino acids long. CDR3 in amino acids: CSGGQNTGELFF. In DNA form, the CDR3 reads TGCAGCGGGGGACAGAACACCGGGGAGCTGTTTTTT.

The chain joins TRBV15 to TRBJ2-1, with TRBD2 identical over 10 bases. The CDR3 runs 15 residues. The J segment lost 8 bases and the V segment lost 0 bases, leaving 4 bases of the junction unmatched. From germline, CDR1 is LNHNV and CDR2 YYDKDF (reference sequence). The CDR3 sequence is CATSRDTSGRDEQFF. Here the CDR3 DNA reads TGTGCCACCAGCAGAGATACCAGCGGGAGGGATGAGCAGTTCTTC.

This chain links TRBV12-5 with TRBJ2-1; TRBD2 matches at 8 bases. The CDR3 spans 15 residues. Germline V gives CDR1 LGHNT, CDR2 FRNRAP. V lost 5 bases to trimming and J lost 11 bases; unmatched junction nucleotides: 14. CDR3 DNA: TGTGCTAGTGGTCCCTCGGGACTAGGGGGAACTCAGCAGTTCTTC. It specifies CASGPSGLGGTQQFF.

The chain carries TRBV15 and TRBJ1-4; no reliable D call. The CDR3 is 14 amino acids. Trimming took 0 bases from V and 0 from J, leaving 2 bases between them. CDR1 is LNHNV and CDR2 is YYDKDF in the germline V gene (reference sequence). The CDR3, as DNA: TGTGCCACCAGCAGAGACACAACTAATGAAAAACTGTTTTTT. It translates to CATSRDTTNEKLFF. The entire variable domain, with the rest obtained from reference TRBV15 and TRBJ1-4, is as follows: DAMVIQNPRYQVTQFGKPVTLSCSQTLNHNVMYWYQQKSSQAPKLLFHYYDKDFNNEADTPDNFQSRRPNTSFCFLDIRSPGLGDTAMYLCATSRDTTNEKLFFGSGTQLSVL.

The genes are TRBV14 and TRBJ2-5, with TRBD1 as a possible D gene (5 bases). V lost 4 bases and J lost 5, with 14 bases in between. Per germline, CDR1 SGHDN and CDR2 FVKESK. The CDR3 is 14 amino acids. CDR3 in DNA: TGTGCCAGCAGCCCCGGTCTTTACAGGGAGACCCAGTACTTC. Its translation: CASSPGLYRETQYF.

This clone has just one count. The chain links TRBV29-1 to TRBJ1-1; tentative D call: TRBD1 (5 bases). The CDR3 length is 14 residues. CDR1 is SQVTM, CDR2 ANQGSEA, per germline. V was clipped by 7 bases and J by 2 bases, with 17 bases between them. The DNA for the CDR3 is TGCAGCGCTCAGGGAGGAGGGCGTAACACTGAAGCTTTCTTT. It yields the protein CSAQGGGRNTEAFF.

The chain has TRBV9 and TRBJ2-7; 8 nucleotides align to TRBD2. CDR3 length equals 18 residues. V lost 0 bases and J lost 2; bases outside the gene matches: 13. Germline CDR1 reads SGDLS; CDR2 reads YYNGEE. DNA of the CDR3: TGTGCCAGCAGCGTAGGAGGTAGCGGGATCGGTGCGGCCTACGAGCAGTACTTC. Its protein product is CASSVGGSGIGAAYEQYF.

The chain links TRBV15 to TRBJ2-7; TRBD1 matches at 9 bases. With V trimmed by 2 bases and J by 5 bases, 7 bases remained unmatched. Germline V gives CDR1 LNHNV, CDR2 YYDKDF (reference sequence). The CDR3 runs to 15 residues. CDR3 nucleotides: TGTGCCACCAGCAGACCGGGACAGGGCCTCCACGAGCAGTACTTC. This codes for CATSRPGQGLHEQYF. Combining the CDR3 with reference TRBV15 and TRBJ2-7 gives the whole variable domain DAMVIQNPRYQVTQFGKPVTLSCSQTLNHNVMYWYQQKSSQAPKLLFHYYDKDFNNEADTPDNFQSRRPNTSFCFLDIRSPGLGDTAMYLCATSRPGQGLHEQYFGPGTRLTVT.

The DNA of the CDR3 is TGTGCCAGCTCACCACGGATCCCCGGGACAGGGGGTAATGAGCAGTTCTTC. It is translated as CASSPRIPGTGGNEQFF. V usage is TRBV18 and J usage is TRBJ2-1; 11 nucleotides match TRBD1. This CDR3 is 17 amino acids long. Per germline, CDR1 KGHSH and CDR2 LQKENI. J was trimmed by 7 bases and V by 1 base; bases with no gene match: 9.

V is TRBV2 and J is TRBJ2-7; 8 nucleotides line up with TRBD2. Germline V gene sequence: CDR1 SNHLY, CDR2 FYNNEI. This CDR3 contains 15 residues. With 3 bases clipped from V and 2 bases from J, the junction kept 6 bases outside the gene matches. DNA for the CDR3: TGTGCCAGCAGTGATTCTCCGGGACTAGCCTACGAGCAGTACTTC. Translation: CASSDSPGLAYEQYF.

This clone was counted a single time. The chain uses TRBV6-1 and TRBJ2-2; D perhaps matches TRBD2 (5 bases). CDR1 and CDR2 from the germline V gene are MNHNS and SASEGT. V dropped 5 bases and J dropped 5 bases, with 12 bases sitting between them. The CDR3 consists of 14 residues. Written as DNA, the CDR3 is TGTGCCAGCAGTTTACGGGAACAAACCGGGGAGCTGTTTTTT. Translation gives CASSLREQTGELFF.

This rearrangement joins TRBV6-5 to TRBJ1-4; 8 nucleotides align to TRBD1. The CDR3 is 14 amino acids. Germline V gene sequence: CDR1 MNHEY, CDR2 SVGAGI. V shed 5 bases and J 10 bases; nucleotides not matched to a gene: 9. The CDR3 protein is CASSLDREIGKLFF. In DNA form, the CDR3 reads TGTGCCAGCAGTCTGGACAGGGAAATTGGAAAACTGTTTTTT.

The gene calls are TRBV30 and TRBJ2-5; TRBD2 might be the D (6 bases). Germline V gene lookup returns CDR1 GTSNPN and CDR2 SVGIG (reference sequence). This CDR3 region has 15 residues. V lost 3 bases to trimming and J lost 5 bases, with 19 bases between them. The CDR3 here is CAWRGGRGNAETQYF. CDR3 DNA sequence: TGTGCCTGGAGGGGAGGCAGAGGGAATGCGGAGACCCAGTACTTC.

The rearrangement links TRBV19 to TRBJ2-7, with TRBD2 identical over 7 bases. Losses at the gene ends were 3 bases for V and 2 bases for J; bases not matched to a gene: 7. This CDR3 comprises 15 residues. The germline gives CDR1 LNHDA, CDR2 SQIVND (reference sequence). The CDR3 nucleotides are TGTGCCAGTAGTATTCCTAGCGGCCAAACCTACGAGCAGTACTTC. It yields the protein CASSIPSGQTYEQYF.

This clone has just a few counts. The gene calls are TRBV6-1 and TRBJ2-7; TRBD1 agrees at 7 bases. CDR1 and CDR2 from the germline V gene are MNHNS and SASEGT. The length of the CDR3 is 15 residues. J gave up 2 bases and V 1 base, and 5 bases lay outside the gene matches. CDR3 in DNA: TGTGCCAGCAGTGAAGGGACAGGAGAAGCCTACGAGCAGTACTTC. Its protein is CASSEGTGEAYEQYF.

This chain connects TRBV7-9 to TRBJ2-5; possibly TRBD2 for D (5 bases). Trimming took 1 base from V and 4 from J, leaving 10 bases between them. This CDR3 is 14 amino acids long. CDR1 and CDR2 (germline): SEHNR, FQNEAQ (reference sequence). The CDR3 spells CASSLDYGGETQYF. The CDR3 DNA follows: TGTGCCAGCAGCTTAGATTATGGAGGAGAGACCCAGTACTTC.

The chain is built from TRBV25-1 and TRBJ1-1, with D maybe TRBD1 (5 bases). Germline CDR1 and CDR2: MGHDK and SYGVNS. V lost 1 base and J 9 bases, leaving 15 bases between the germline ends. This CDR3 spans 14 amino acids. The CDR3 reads CASSESSVSGKAFF. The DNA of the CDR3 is TGTGCCAGCAGTGAATCAAGCGTTTCAGGGAAAGCTTTCTTT.

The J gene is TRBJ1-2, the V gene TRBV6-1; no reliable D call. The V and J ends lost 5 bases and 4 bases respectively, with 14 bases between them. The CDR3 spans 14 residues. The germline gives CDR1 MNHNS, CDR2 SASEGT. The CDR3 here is CASSIKMSGYGYTF. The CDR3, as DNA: TGTGCCAGCAGTATAAAGATGAGTGGCTATGGCTACACCTTC.

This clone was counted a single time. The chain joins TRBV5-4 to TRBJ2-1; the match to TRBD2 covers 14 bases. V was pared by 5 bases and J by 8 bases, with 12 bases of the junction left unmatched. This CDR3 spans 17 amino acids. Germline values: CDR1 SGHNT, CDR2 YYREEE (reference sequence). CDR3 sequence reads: CASSHLQGTSGSDEQFF. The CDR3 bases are TGTGCCAGCAGTCACCTCCAAGGGACTAGCGGGAGCGATGAGCAGTTCTTC.

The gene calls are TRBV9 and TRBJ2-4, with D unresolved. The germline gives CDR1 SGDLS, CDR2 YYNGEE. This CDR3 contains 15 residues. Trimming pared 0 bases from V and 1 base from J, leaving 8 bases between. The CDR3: CASSVDPQAKNIQYF. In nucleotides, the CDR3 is TGTGCCAGCAGCGTAGACCCGCAGGCCAAAAACATTCAGTACTTC.

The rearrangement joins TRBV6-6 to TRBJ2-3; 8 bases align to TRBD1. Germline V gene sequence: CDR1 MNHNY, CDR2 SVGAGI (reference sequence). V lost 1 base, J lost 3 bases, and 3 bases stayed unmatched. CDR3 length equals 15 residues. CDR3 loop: CASSYLTGVTDTQYF. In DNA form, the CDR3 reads TGTGCCAGCAGTTACTTGACAGGGGTAACAGATACGCAGTATTTT.

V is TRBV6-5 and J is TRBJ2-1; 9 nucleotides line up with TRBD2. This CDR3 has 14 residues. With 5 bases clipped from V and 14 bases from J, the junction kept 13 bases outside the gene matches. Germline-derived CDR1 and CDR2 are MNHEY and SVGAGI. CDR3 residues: CASSPPGRGGMEFF. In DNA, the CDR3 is TGTGCCAGCAGTCCCCCCGGGCGGGGGGGGATGGAGTTCTTC.

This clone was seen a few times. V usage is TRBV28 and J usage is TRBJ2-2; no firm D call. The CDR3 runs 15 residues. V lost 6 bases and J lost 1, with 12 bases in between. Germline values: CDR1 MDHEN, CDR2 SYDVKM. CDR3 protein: CASRTGTMNTGELFF. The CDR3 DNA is TGTGCCAGCAGGACGGGTACCATGAACACCGGGGAGCTGTTTTTT.

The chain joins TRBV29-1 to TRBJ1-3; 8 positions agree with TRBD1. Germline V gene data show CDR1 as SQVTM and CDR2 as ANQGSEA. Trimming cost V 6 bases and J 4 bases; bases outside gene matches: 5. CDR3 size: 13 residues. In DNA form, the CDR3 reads TGCAGCGTGACAACAGGGGGAGGAAACACCATATATTTT. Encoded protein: CSVTTGGGNTIYF.

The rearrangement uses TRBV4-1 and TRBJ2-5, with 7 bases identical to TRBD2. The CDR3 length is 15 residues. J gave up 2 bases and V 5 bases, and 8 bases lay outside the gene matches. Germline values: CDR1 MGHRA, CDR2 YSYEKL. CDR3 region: CASSSLFGGQETQYF. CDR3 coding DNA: TGCGCCAGCAGCAGCCTTTTCGGGGGGCAAGAGACCCAGTACTTC.

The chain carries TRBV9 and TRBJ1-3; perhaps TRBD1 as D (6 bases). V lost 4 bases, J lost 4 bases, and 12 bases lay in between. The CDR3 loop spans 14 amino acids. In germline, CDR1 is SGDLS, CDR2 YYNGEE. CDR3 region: CASSTTGSGNTIYF. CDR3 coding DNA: TGTGCCAGCAGCACAACAGGGTCGGGAAACACCATATATTTT.

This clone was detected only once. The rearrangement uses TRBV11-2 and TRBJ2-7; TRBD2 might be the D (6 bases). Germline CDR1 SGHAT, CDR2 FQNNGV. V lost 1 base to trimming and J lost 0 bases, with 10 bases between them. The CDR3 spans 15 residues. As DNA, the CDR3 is TGTGCCAGCAGCTTAGTATTGCGGGGCTCCTACGAGCAGTACTTC. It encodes CASSLVLRGSYEQYF.

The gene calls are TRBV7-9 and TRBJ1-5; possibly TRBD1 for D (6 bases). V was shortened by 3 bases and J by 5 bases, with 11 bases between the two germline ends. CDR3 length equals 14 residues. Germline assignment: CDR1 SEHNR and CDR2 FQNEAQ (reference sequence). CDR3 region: CASSFGDTYQPQHF. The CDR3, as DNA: TGTGCCAGCAGCTTTGGGGACACTTATCAGCCCCAGCATTTT.

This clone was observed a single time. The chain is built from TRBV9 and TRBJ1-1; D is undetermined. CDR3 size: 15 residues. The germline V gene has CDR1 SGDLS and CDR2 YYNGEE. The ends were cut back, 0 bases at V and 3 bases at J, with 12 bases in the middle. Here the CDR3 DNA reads TGTGCCAGCAGCGTAGTATCCCGGGTGGACACTGAAGCTTTCTTT. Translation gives CASSVVSRVDTEAFF.

The DNA for the CDR3 is TGTGCCAGCGCTCGAGACACTCTTAACTATGGCTACACCTTC. Protein sequence: CASARDTLNYGYTF. The chain carries TRBV7-9 and TRBJ1-2; D ambiguous. V lost 8 bases and J lost 1, with 14 bases in between. The CDR3 spans 14 residues. Germline V CDR1 and CDR2: SEHNR, FQNEAQ (reference sequence).

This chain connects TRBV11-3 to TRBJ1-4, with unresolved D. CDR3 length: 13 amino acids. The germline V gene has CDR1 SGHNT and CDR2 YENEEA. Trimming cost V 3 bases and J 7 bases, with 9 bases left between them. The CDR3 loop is CASSFFSGEKLFF. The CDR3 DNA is TGTGCCAGCAGCTTTTTTAGTGGTGAAAAACTGTTTTTT.